This TCR beta chain was recovered during a study of T cells in Graves' hyperthyroidism and ophthalmopathy. On this clonotype: Its antigen is unknown.

General observations from the study: In the blood, most expanded thyroid clonotypes above 0.001 appeared as well. In the analysis, a 13 V-J model separated ophthalmopathy from stable hyperthyroidism.

There were TCR beta CDR3 regions amplified from RNA transcripts. A set of HTBI primers served as the primers for a first-round RT-PCR of the TCR CDR3. From the multiplex PCR reads, TCRdb called clonotypes with MiXCR, one entry per CDR3 protein. The table has roughly 380,000 distinct CDR3 sequences, roughly an eighth seen once. Germline V gene sequence: CDR1 LGHNA, CDR2 YSLEER. The CDR3 totals 15 residues. The V and J ends lost 4 bases and 2 bases respectively, with 11 bases between them. A lack of ophthalmopathy progression within 18 months defined stable Graves' hyperthyroidism. The V call is TRBV4-3, the J call TRBJ2-2; D unclear. Sequenced material: blood. This receptor was identified in a woman aged 18-35 years with Graves' hyperthyroidism. The CDR3 loop is CASSRESINTGELFF. CDR3 nucleotide sequence: TGCGCCAGCAGCCGCGAAAGCATTAACACCGGGGAGCTGTTTTTT.